One sample yielded the 18 T cell receptor beta chains listed below, sequenced in a study of radiation and T cells in renal cell carcinoma. The data were produced by immunoSEQ multiplex PCR, yet TCRdb's version contains in-frame clones alone and is incomplete. The table lists 150,000 to 160,000 clones, about 91% of them singletons, with approximately 12% in the top ten. Time point denoted: blood 2 weeks post-SBRT. Treatment here: 15 Gy SBRT to primary tumor, nephrectomy 4 weeks later. The sample in question was blood, obtained from a patient whose treatment included radiotherapy and nephrectomy. The receptors come from a woman in her 50s with renal cell carcinoma.

V and J are TRBV30 and TRBJ1-1; D gene ambiguous. Trimming pared 1 base from V and 0 bases from J, leaving 9 bases between. The CDR3 runs 14 residues. Germline-derived CDR1 and CDR2 are GTSNPN and SVGIG (reference sequence). CDR3 sequence (DNA): TGTGCCTGGAGTGGAGGTAACATGAACACTGAAGCTTTCTTT. Amino acids: CAWSGGNMNTEAFF.

The chain couples TRBV9 to TRBJ2-1, with 7 bases lining up with TRBD1. J gave up 5 bases and V 4 bases, and 3 bases lay outside the gene matches. The CDR3 totals 13 residues. CDR1 and CDR2 (germline): SGDLS, YYNGEE. In DNA form, the CDR3 reads TGTGCCAGCAGCTTCGGGACAGACAATGAGCAGTTCTTC. It specifies CASSFGTDNEQFF.

The chain carries TRBV27 and TRBJ2-6; 8 bases fit TRBD1. The CDR3 totals 17 residues. Germline V gene lookup returns CDR1 MNHEY and CDR2 SMNVEV (reference sequence). After removal of 6 bases from V and 0 bases from J, the junction contained 7 bases not matched to a gene. The CDR3 bases are TGTGCCAGCAGGACAGGGGACCGCATCTCTGGGGCCAACGTCCTGACTTTC. This gives the protein CASRTGDRISGANVLTF.

Concerning this clone: This specimen includes other DNA sequences encoding the same CDR3. The chain uses TRBV18 and TRBJ2-7; D remains ambiguous. This CDR3 is 12 amino acids long. V dropped 0 bases and J dropped 0 bases, with 0 bases sitting between them. CDR1 and CDR2 from the germline V gene are KGHSH and LQKENI. CDR3 DNA: TGTGCCAGCTCACCACCCTCCTACGAGCAGTACTTC. Protein product: CASSPPSYEQYF. The entire variable domain, with the rest obtained from reference TRBV18 and TRBJ2-7, is as follows: NAGVMQNPRHLVRRRGQEARLRCSPMKGHSHVYWYRQLPEEGLKFMVYLQKENIIDESGMPKERFSAEFPKEGPSILRIQQVVRGDSAAYFCASSPPSYEQYFGPGTRLTVT.

This clone has more than one count but fewer than ten. The chain recombines TRBV2 with TRBJ2-7; TRBD1 aligns across 11 bases. The junction had 4 bases not matched to a gene; V was cut back by 10 bases and J by 5 bases. Germline-derived CDR1 and CDR2 are SNHLY and FYNNEI. CDR3 size: 12 residues. Here the CDR3 DNA reads TGTGCCACTGGACAGGGGGCGGACGAGCAGTACTTC. Residues: CATGQGADEQYF.

The rearrangement uses TRBV7-9 and TRBJ2-2; D uncertain. Trimming shortened V by 4 bases and J by 0 bases, and 12 bases separated the two germline ends. In germline, CDR1 is SEHNR, CDR2 FQNEAQ (reference sequence). The CDR3 sequence is 16 residues long. In DNA, the CDR3 is TGTGCCAGCAGCTCTCTTACTCCTACGAACACCGGGGAGCTGTTTTTT. This gives the protein CASSSLTPTNTGELFF.

This clone was counted between two and nine times. V and J are TRBV7-3 and TRBJ2-1; D possibly matches TRBD1 or TRBD2 (5 bases each). Looked up from germline, CDR1 is SGHTA and CDR2 is FQGTGA. This CDR3 has 12 residues. V dropped 1 base and J dropped 7 bases, with 5 bases sitting between them. CDR3 residues: CASSLRGNEQFF. DNA for the CDR3: TGTGCCAGCAGCTTAAGGGGGAATGAGCAGTTCTTC.

The V gene is TRBV6-1, the J gene TRBJ1-2; maybe TRBD1 (5 bases). Germline CDR1 is MNHNS and CDR2 is SASEGT. The ends were cut back, 11 bases at V and 4 bases at J, with 17 bases in the middle. CDR3 size: 13 residues. In DNA form, the CDR3 reads TGTGCCTTGGGGGACCGAGTTGGCTATGGCTACACCTTC. Translated: CALGDRVGYGYTF.

A word on this clone: One end of the junction varies from germline; a read error may be responsible. The chain joins TRBV7-2 to TRBJ2-3; TRBD2 matches at 13 bases. CDR3 length: 16 residues. Germline V gene lookup returns CDR1 SGHTA and CDR2 FQGNSA. In nucleotides, the CDR3 is TGTGCCAGCAGATTAGGACTAGCGGGGGACACAGATACGCAGTATTTT. It codes for CASRLGLAGDTDTQYF.

This chain joins TRBV7-2 and TRBJ1-2; unclear D gene. Trimming pared 6 bases from V and 4 bases from J, leaving 12 bases between. Germline CDR1 reads SGHTA; CDR2 reads FQGNSA. The CDR3 loop spans 13 amino acids. Here the CDR3 DNA reads TGTGCCAGCAGTTCCAATTACGGCTATGGCTACACCTTC. Its protein product is CASSSNYGYGYTF.

This clone came up once. This chain joins TRBV7-6 and TRBJ2-2; 7 bases agree with TRBD1. The CDR3 sequence is 15 residues long. J lost 1 base, V lost 7 bases, and 6 bases had no gene match. CDR1 is SGHVS, CDR2 FNYEAQ, per germline. Written as DNA, the CDR3 is TGTGCCAGCACCCCAGGGGGTCTGAACACCGGGGAGCTGTTTTTT. Amino acid sequence: CASTPGGLNTGELFF.

The chain links TRBV14 to TRBJ1-2; weak D call: TRBD1 (6 bases). The V end lost 4 bases, the J end lost 3 bases, and 9 bases lay between the germline ends. Looked up from germline, CDR1 is SGHDN and CDR2 is FVKESK. This CDR3 is 13 amino acids long. In DNA, the CDR3 is TGTGCCAGCAGCCCACAGGGTTACTATGGCTACACCTTC. This codes for CASSPQGYYGYTF.

J is TRBJ2-2 and V is TRBV7-2, with a tentative D call TRBD2 (5 bases). The germline CDR1 and CDR2 sequences are SGHTA and FQGNSA. The CDR3 sequence is 13 residues long. V lost 5 bases, J lost 7 bases, and 11 bases lay in between. The CDR3 protein is CASSVSVIGELFF. In DNA, the CDR3 is TGTGCCAGCAGCGTTAGCGTAATCGGGGAGCTGTTTTTT.

V gene TRBV6-1 combines with J gene TRBJ2-4, with D perhaps matching TRBD2 (5 bases). Germline assignment: CDR1 MNHNS and CDR2 SASEGT. The CDR3 covers 14 residues. The ends were cut back, 6 bases at V and 4 bases at J, with 13 bases in the middle. CDR3 sequence (DNA): TGTGCCAGCAGCCTAGAGGGCCCTAAAAACATTCAGTACTTC. It translates to CASSLEGPKNIQYF.

This clone was counted a single time. The gene calls are TRBV2 and TRBJ1-1; TRBD1 matches at 10 bases. The length of the CDR3 is 14 residues. Germline CDR1 reads SNHLY; CDR2 reads FYNNEI. V trimming: 4 bases; J trimming: 5 bases; junction bases outside the gene matches: 4. CDR3 nucleotides: TGTGCCAGCAGTGGAGAGGGACAGGGGACTGAAGCTTTCTTT. Amino acids: CASSGEGQGTEAFF.

For the CDR3, the DNA is TGTGCCAGCAAACTGAGCACAGATACGCAGTATTTT. It is translated as CASKLSTDTQYF. This chain connects TRBV5-5 to TRBJ2-3; D is unclear. Trimming cost V 6 bases and J 0 bases, with 5 bases left between them. Looked up from germline, CDR1 is SGHKS and CDR2 is YYEKEE (reference sequence). The CDR3 loop spans 12 amino acids.

The V and J genes are TRBV9 and TRBJ1-6; weak D call: TRBD1 (6 bases). Germline CDR1 and CDR2: SGDLS and YYNGEE. V lost 4 bases, J lost 7 bases, and 21 bases lay in between. The CDR3 covers 17 residues. The CDR3 protein is CASSPSFWDTANSPLHF. CDR3 DNA sequence: TGTGCCAGCAGCCCCTCGTTTTGGGACACCGCGAATTCACCCCTCCACTTT.

The V gene is TRBV15, the J gene TRBJ1-2; D gene unclear. Trimming stripped 0 bases from V and 7 bases from J, with 12 bases between. Germline-derived CDR1 and CDR2 are LNHNV and YYDKDF (reference sequence). CDR3 length: 14 residues. The CDR3 nucleotides are TGTGCCACCAGCAGAGATGGGAGAGGGTTTGGCTACACCTTC. Protein sequence: CATSRDGRGFGYTF.